This T cell receptor beta chain is drawn from a study of radiotherapy plus CTLA-4 blockade in lung cancer. Study information: An objective response was seen in 18% of patients, and disease control in less than 35%.

The study, taken as a whole, reports: Following radiotherapy plus ipilimumab, tumor-derived TCR clones expanded in the blood.

Chemo-refractory metastatic non-small-cell lung cancer patients were treated with focal radiation plus CTLA-4 blockade with ipilimumab. This clone was observed a single time. Its antigen is still unknown. Data came from immunoSEQ multiplex PCR; TCRdb stores just in-frame clones and leaves some out. The table has under 55,000 clones, 75% to 90% seen once. Sample: peripheral blood, taken from a patient treated with radiotherapy plus ipilimumab. The sequence was obtained from a human donor with non-small cell lung cancer who had stable disease on radiotherapy plus ipilimumab.

The DNA for the CDR3 is TGTGCCAGCACCGAGAGTGACAGGGGGAACACTGAAGCTTTCTTT. Residues: CASTESDRGNTEAFF. V and J are TRBV28 and TRBJ1-1, with 8 bases matching TRBD1. The CDR3 contains 15 residues. The germline V gene encodes CDR1 MDHEN and CDR2 SYDVKM. Trimming cost V 7 bases and J 1 base; bases outside gene matches: 8.